This T cell receptor beta chain was found in a study of regulatory and conventional T cells in RAG deficiency (dated by TCRdb to the late 2010s). Study-wide context: High-throughput TCR beta sequencing was used to compare the diversity and composition of the Treg, conventional CD4+ and CD8+ T cell repertoires of RAG-deficient patients with those of healthy controls.

The library was obtained by the immunoSEQ multiplex PCR assay. Rearranged TCR beta chain products were amplified from the genomic DNA of sorted T-cell subsets and were then sequenced. The original methods were these. Shannon entropy and Simpson indices were used to measure the diversity of productive TCR beta rearrangements in each repertoire. To assess clonal expansion, the frequencies of the 100 most abundant productive TCR beta clonotypes were added up as a share of total reads. The TRB repertoires were scored with a self-reactivity index built on which amino acids appear at CDR3beta positions 6 and 7. Two-way ANOVA was used for repertoire analyses, and Student t or Mann-Whitney tests were used for flow cytometric analyses. This immuneACCESS table, as held by TCRdb, lists in-frame sequences with V and J called but not all clones. Of the missing ones, under half trace to an unresolved V gene in checked studies; the others have no known cause. V and J calls and clone size are copied from that table; D and trimming were computed from the DNA. Across this sample there are approximately 28,000 clones, with roughly 96% seen only once. Approximately 0.18% of the sample comes from the top ten.

Overall study results and their limits: All patient T-cell subsets had shorter CDR3 lengths; Omenn syndrome patients showed >80% Treg-Tconv repertoire overlap at nucleotide and amino acid level. In Omenn syndrome and CID/AS patients compared with controls, around 93-fold fewer unique TCR beta sequences were detected from Treg cells, versus around 9.5-fold fewer for other subsets. RAG-deficient patients showed markedly lower Shannon entropy and higher Simpson indices than control T-cell subpopulations. Rather than being bona fide Treg cells, the sorted CD25-high CD127-low cells in Omenn syndrome patients may represent peripherally activated cells. For some subjects, some T-cell subset analyses were not performed.

On this clone itself: No antigen is known for it. No base quality values were provided; no much bigger clone lies one nucleotide off.

Before genomic DNA was extracted, conventional CD4+ T cells were isolated from blood as CD25-low CD127-high cells. Eight or nine healthy control donors served as the comparison group for repertoire analyses. These sequences were also reported in another study, on regulatory T cells. Per the second study: For the multiplex PCR, 52 forward TRBV primers and 13 reverse TRBJ primers were used, and amplification bias was corrected with both assay-based and computational methods. Restricted unique TRB V-J pairs and skewed V and J gene usage were observed in patient repertoires, most markedly in regulatory T cells. The study compared T-cell receptor beta repertoires of sorted regulatory, conventional CD4+ and CD8+ T cells between CD3G-deficient patients and healthy controls. Peripheral blood mononuclear cells were isolated by Ficoll density separation. Rearranged TRB loci were amplified from genomic DNA by multiplex PCR within the immunoSEQ assay. TRB amplicons were sequenced using an Illumina HiSeq platform. Raw sequences were error-filtered and aligned to reference gene sequences by custom algorithms and were subsequently analyzed with the immunoSEQ online tools. Frequencies of productive and nonproductive TRB rearrangements were evaluated among both unique and total sequences. Groups were compared by t tests, Mann-Whitney tests or two-way ANOVA performed in Prism software.

This TCR was recovered from a human donor in good health. Sequencing input: CD25- CD4+ T cells sorted from blood.

The CDR3 protein is CASSSVSGLQETQYF. The nucleotide sequence reads TGTGCCAGCAGCTCAGTATCTGGTCTCCAAGAGACCCAGTACTTC. This chain joins TRBV5-6 to TRBJ2-5, with the D gene uncertain. Trimming takes 3 bases from V and 1 base from J, and the germline ends sit 13 bases apart. The germline V gene supplies CDR1 SGHDT and CDR2 YYEEEE. The CDR3 sequence holds 15 residues, the cysteine and phenylalanine included. Only the CDR3 portion is preserved as DNA: 45 bases, with reading frame beginning at the first base.